This passage covers 5 T cell receptor beta chains from one sample sequenced in a study of blood T cell repertoires in COVID-19. The repertoire was sequenced with immunoSEQ multiplex PCR; TCRdb's copy has only in-frame clones and lacks some. The table includes 86,000 or so clones, 90% to 95% detected once. The sample taken for sequencing was peripheral blood. The receptors shown here come from a human donor with active COVID-19. The donor label of this sample is uncertain.

V gene TRBV6-1 combines with J gene TRBJ2-5; TRBD2 matches at 7 bases. The length of the CDR3 is 14 residues. J lost 6 bases, V lost 0 bases, and 4 bases had no gene match. The germline gives CDR1 MNHNS, CDR2 SASEGT. For the CDR3, the DNA is TGTGCCAGCAGTGAAGCCGGGGGAGGGAAGACCCAGTACTTC. Protein: CASSEAGGGKTQYF.

The table lists this clone with a count of one. V is TRBV6-6 and J is TRBJ1-5, with TRBD1 matching over 8 bases. After removal of 4 bases from V and 0 bases from J, the junction contained 5 bases not matched to a gene. Germline V gives CDR1 MNHNY, CDR2 SVGAGI (reference sequence). CDR3 length: 16 residues. The CDR3 here is CASSSGTGSSNQPQHF. DNA for the CDR3: TGTGCCAGCAGTTCCGGGACAGGATCTAGCAATCAGCCCCAGCATTTT.

This chain connects TRBV28 to TRBJ2-3; D is perhaps TRBD1 (5 bases). Germline-derived CDR1 and CDR2 are MDHEN and SYDVKM. This CDR3 is 11 amino acids long. Trimming removed 5 bases at V and 9 bases at J, with 9 bases between. The CDR3 here is CASSPGHTQYF. CDR3 bases: TGTGCCAGCAGTCCAGGGCACACGCAGTATTTT.

This rearrangement joins TRBV7-9 to TRBJ2-6, with D perhaps matching TRBD2 (6 bases). The germline CDR1 and CDR2 sequences are SEHNR and FQNEAQ (reference sequence). CDR3 length equals 15 residues. V lost 10 bases, J lost 0 bases, and 13 bases lay in between. The CDR3 region is CAITGGASGANVLTF. The CDR3 DNA is TGTGCCATTACAGGCGGGGCCTCTGGGGCCAACGTCCTGACTTTC.

The chain has TRBV7-2 and TRBJ2-3; D unresolved. Germline V CDR1 and CDR2: SGHTA, FQGNSA. With 0 bases removed from V and 6 bases from J, the gap between germline ends came to 4 bases. The CDR3 loop spans 12 amino acids. The CDR3 DNA reads TGTGCCAGCAGCTTAGCGAGGGATACGCAGTATTTT. It yields the protein CASSLARDTQYF.